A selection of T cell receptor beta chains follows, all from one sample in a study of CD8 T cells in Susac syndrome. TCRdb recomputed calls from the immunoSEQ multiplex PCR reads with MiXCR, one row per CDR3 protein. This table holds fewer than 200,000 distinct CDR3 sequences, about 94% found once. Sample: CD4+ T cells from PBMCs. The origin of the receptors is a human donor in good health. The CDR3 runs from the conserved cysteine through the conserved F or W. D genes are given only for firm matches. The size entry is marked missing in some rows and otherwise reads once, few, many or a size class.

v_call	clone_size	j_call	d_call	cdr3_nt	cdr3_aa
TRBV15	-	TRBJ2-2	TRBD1	TGTGCCACCAGCTTGGACAGGGGGCGGGCCGGGGAGCTGTTTTTT	CATSLDRGRAGELFF
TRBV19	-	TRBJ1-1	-	TGTGCCAGTAGTATAGGATACAGCATGAACACTGAAGCTTTCTTT	CASSIGYSMNTEAFF
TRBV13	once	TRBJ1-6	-	TGTGCCAGCAGCTCGACAGGTGTGGGGAATTCACCCCTCCACTTT	CASSSTGVGNSPLHF
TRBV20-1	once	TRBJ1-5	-	TGCAGTGCTGGGGGGCGGGGGAACAATCAGCCCCAGCATTTT	CSAGGRGNNQPQHF
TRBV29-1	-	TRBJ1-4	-	TGCAGCGTGAGGGGGGGTGAAAAACTGTTTTTT	CSVRGGEKLFF
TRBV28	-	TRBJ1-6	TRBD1	TGTGCCAGCAGGTACAGGGGTCCCCTTAGCTCCTATAATTCACCCCTCCACTTT	CASRYRGPLSSYNSPLHF
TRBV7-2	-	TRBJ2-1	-	TGTGCCAGCAGCGCCTCCCGAGGACAGTTCTACAATGAGCAGTTCTTC	CASSASRGQFYNEQFF
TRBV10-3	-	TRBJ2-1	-	TGTGCCATCACTAACTCAAGCTCAATGAATGAGCAGTTCTTC	CAITNSSSMNEQFF
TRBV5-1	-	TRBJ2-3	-	TGCGCCAGCAGCGGAGGAGGACGCACAGATACGCAGTATTTT	CASSGGGRTDTQYF
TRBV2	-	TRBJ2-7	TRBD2	TGTGCCAGCAGTCCTAGCAGCGGGGGCCCTTACGAGCAGTACTTC	CASSPSSGGPYEQYF
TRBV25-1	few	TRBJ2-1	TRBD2	TGTGCCGCCCAGCGGGGGGAATTCTCCTACAATGAGCAGTTCTTC	CAAQRGEFSYNEQFF
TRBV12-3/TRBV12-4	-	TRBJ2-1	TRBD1	TGTGCCAGCAGTTTCCTACAGGGGGTAAGACCCGATGAGCAGTTCTTC	CASSFLQGVRPDEQFF
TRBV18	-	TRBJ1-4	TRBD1	TGTGCCAGCTCACCAGAGACAGGGGACGATGAAAAACTGTTTTTT	CASSPETGDDEKLFF
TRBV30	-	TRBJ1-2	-	TGTGCCCGGAACCGACAGGCGGATAGTAACTATGGCTACACCTTC	CARNRQADSNYGYTF
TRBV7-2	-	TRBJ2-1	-	TGTGCCAGCAGCTTAACAACCCCGCGCAATGAGCAGTTCTTC	CASSLTTPRNEQFF
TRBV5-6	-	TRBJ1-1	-	TGTGCCAGCAGCCTTTGGGGGAGGACTGAAGCTTTCTTT	CASSLWGRTEAFF
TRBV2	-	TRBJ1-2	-	TGTGCCAGCAGGCTCCTGGGACAAGGCAATCATGGCTACACCTTC	CASRLLGQGNHGYTF
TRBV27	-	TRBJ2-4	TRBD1	TGTGCCAGCAGTTCCTTTTTCCGGGACAGCAAAAACATTCAGTACTTC	CASSSFFRDSKNIQYF
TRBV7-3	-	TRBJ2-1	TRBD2	TGTGCCAGCAGCCCGAAACTAGCGGGGGGCAATGAGCAGTTCTTC	CASSPKLAGGNEQFF
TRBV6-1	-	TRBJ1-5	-	TGTGCCAGCAGTGAAGCCCCGGGAGGTCCGAATCAGCCCCAGCATTTT	CASSEAPGGPNQPQHF
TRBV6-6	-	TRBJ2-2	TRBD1	TGTGCCAGCAGTTACACCGGGACAGGGATGACCGGGGAGCTGTTTTTT	CASSYTGTGMTGELFF
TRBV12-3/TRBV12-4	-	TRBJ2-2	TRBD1	TGTGCCAGCAGGAGAACAGGGGCGGTCACCGGGGAGCTGTTTTTT	CASRRTGAVTGELFF
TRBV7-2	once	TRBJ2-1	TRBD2	TGTGCCAGCAGCTTAGCTAGCGGGGGGAGTAATGAGCAGTTCTTC	CASSLASGGSNEQFF
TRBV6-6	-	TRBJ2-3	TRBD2	TGTGCCAGCAGTCGACTACTAGCGGGGGGCACAGATACGCAGTATTTT	CASSRLLAGGTDTQYF
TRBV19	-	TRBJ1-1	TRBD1	TGTGCCAGTAGTACGCGAGTGGGACAGGGCCACACTGAAGCTTTCTTT	CASSTRVGQGHTEAFF
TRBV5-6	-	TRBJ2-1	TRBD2	TGTGCCAGCAGCAACCGAAGGACTAGCGGGGGCGGCAATGAGCAGTTCTTC	CASSNRRTSGGGNEQFF
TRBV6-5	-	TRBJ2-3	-	TGTGCCAGCAGTTACGGCGGGGATACCGCAGATACGCAGTATTTT	CASSYGGDTADTQYF
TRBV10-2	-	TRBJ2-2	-	TGCGCCAGCAGTGTTGGGTCATACACCGGGGAGCTGTTTTTT	CASSVGSYTGELFF
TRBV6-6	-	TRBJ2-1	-	TGTGCCAGCAGTCACGTCAACAACAATGAGCAGTTCTTC	CASSHVNNNEQFF
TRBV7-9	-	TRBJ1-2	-	TGTGCCAGCAGTCGCCCAGGGAGATCTAACTATGGCTACACCTTC	CASSRPGRSNYGYTF
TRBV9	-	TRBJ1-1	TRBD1	TGTGCCAGCAGCGTAGGACAGGGGGCTGGGAACACTGAAGCTTTCTTT	CASSVGQGAGNTEAFF
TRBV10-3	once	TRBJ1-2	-	TGTGCCATCAGTGACTCGGGGGGGCCGAAGGATGGCTACACCTTC	CAISDSGGPKDGYTF
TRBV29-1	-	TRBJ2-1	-	TGCAGCGTTGCGACCACCAATGAGCAGTTCTTC	CSVATTNEQFF
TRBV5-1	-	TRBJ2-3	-	TGCGCCAGCAGTAGAGGCCGCCCAGATACGCAGTATTTT	CASSRGRPDTQYF
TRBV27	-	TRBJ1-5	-	TGTGCCAGCTCAGGGGTCTTTAGCAATCAGCCCCAGCATTTT	CASSGVFSNQPQHF
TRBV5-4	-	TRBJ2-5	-	TGTGCCAGCAGCGAAGCCCTGGAAGAGACCCAGTACTTC	CASSEALEETQYF
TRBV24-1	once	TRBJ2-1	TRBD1	TGTGCCACCAGCGACCGGGACAGGGGGCGGCGTGAGCAGTTCTTC	CATSDRDRGRREQFF
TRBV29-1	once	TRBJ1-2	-	TGCAGCGTTGCTATCGGCCGCTCTAACTATGGCTACACCTTC	CSVAIGRSNYGYTF
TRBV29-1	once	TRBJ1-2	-	TGCAGCGTTGACGCGACAGGTGGCTATGGCTACACCTTC	CSVDATGGYGYTF
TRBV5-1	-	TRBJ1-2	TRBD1	TGCGCCAGCAGCTTGGCGGGACAGGGGGCCTCTGGCTACACCTTC	CASSLAGQGASGYTF
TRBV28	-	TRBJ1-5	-	TGTGCCAGCAGTACCCCTATTGGACAGAATCAGCCCCAGCATTTT	CASSTPIGQNQPQHF
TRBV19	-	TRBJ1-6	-	TGTGCCAGTAGTAAGAGGGGGACACCCCTTAATTCACCCCTCCACTTT	CASSKRGTPLNSPLHF
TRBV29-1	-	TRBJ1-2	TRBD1	TGCAGCGTCGACCACCTGACAGGGAGCTATGGCTACACCTTC	CSVDHLTGSYGYTF
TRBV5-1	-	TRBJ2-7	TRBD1	TGCGCCAGCAGCCCGCCCCGGACAGGGGGCAGCCACGAGCAGTACTTC	CASSPPRTGGSHEQYF
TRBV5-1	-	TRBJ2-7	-	TGCGCCAGCAGCTTGACCGGGACATTACCATTGGCTTACGAGCAGTACTTC	CASSLTGTLPLAYEQYF
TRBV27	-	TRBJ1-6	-	TGTGCCAGCAGTCAGGACGGACGGAAGGTGACACCCCTCCACTTT	CASSQDGRKVTPLHF
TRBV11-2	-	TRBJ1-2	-	TGTGCCAGCAGCTTATGGGGTCGCGGCTACACCTTC	CASSLWGRGYTF
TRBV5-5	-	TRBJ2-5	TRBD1	TGTGCCAGCACCAGGGACAGGGGGGAGACCCAGTACTTC	CASTRDRGETQYF
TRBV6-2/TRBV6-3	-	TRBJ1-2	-	-	CASSYSFGFGTF
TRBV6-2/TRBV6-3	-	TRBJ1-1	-	TGTGCCAGCAGTTACTCGTCCGCGTCGGGGACTGAAGCTTTCTTT	CASSYSSASGTEAFF
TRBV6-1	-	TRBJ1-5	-	TGTGCCAGCAGTGAAATATGGGATCAGCCCCAGCATTTT	CASSEIWDQPQHF
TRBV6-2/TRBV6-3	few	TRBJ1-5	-	TGTGCCAGCAGTTATAGTGGGCGCGATCAGCCCCAGCATTTT	CASSYSGRDQPQHF
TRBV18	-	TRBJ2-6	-	TGTGCCAGCTCACCCGCGGCAACTGGGGCCAACGTCCTGACTTTC	CASSPAATGANVLTF
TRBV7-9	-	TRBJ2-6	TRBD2	TGTGCCAGCACCCAGGGAGGGGTTAGAGCCAACGTCCTGACTTTC	CASTQGGVRANVLTF
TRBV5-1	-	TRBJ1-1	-	TGCGCCAGCAGCGCCGACTTCACAGTCACTGAAGCTTTCTTT	CASSADFTVTEAFF
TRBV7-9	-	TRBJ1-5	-	TGTGCCAGCAGCTTAGGCAGTGGCCCGGGGGGTCAGCCCCAGCATTTT	CASSLGSGPGGQPQHF
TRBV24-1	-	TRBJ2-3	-	TGTGCCACCAGTAGAGGGGTTCGCACAGATACGCAGTATTTT	CATSRGVRTDTQYF